The present TCR beta chain was sequenced within a study of T cells in Graves' hyperthyroidism and ophthalmopathy. Study conclusions and caveats: Blood also contained most expanded thyroid clonotypes above 0.001. Ophthalmopathy was predicted by the model a median of about 6.7 months ahead of onset.

This clonotype has a count of ten or more. Antigen specificity is unknown. Diagnosing involved the use of clinical symptoms, serum thyroxine and TRAb, thyroid ultrasound and orbital computed tomography. CDR1 MDHEN and CDR2 SYDVKM come from the germline V gene. The CDR3 consists of 14 residues. The germline V and J ends were trimmed by 2 bases and 7 bases, with 14 bases remaining between them. What was amplified from RNA transcripts were TCR beta CDR3 regions. The TCR CDR3 was amplified in a first-round RT-PCR using the HTBI primer set. MiXCR was run by TCRdb on the multiplex PCR reads, yielding one entry per CDR3 protein. The sample contains approximately 350,000 distinct CDR3 sequences, roughly 15% of which appear only once.

Sequencing was performed on blood. The chain recombines TRBV28 with TRBJ1-2; weak D call: TRBD1 (6 bases). The TCR was taken from a woman aged 60-70 years with Graves' ophthalmopathy. CDR3 nucleotide sequence: TGTGCCAGCAGTTTACCAGGGGCCCCCAGTGGCTACACCTTC. Its protein product is CASSLPGAPSGYTF.